These 20 T cell receptor beta chains originate from one sample sequenced in a study of vaccination and CD4 T cells after COVID-19. Treatment here: roughly 10-day PBMC culture with coronavirus spike peptide pools or control peptides (ViraFEST assay). Antigens for these TCRs are unknown. The Oncomine TCR Beta short-read assay was applied to DNA of cultured CD4+ T cells. MiXCR, applied by TCRdb to the PCR reads, yields one record per CDR3 protein. The sample consists of thousands of distinct CDR3 sequences, 37% of them appearing once. Material: CD4+ T cells from blood, cultured in vitro. These TCRs come from a human donor who had recovered from COVID-19.

V usage is TRBV6-1 and J usage is TRBJ1-2; TRBD1 matches 8 bases. Per the germline V gene, CDR1 is MNHNS and CDR2 is SASEGT. Unmatched junction bases numbered 19, after V lost 11 bases and J lost 5 bases. This CDR3 contains 16 residues. The CDR3 DNA follows: TGTGCCTCAAAAACTGGGGCAGGGGGCTTCGGGTATGGCTACACCTTC. It translates to CASKTGAGGFGYGYTF.

In the case of this clonotype: Possible read error: a much larger clone is one base away. The chain has TRBV20-1 and TRBJ1-1; no clear D. The V gene's germline CDR1 is DFQATT and CDR2 SNEGSKA (reference sequence). CDR3 length equals 15 residues. The CDR3 region is CSARDMNRMNTEASF. CDR3 bases: TGCAGTGCTAGAGATATGAACCGAATGAACACTGAAGCTTCCTTT.

This clonotype has only a few counts. This chain connects TRBV7-6 to TRBJ2-5, with 10 positions matching TRBD2. The CDR3 runs to 15 residues. V trimming: 1 base; J trimming: 1 base; junction bases outside the gene matches: 0. The germline CDR1 and CDR2 sequences are SGHVS and FNYEAQ. The CDR3 is CASSLGTSGQETQYF. The DNA of the CDR3 is TGTGCCAGCAGCTTAGGGACTAGCGGCCAAGAGACCCAGTACTTC.

The CDR3, as DNA: TGTGCCAGCAGCCAGAGTACAGGGAGGTTCTACGAGCAGTACTTC. Translated, it gives CASSQSTGRFYEQYF. The V call is TRBV14, the J call TRBJ2-7; D is tentatively TRBD1 or TRBD2 (6 bases each). V shed 3 bases and J shed 3 bases, with 15 bases lying between them. The CDR3 runs to 15 residues. Looked up from germline, CDR1 is SGHDN and CDR2 is FVKESK.

This clonotype is deemed medium-sized. The chain links TRBV30 to TRBJ1-1, with D uncertain. Germline V lookup: CDR1 GTSNPN, CDR2 SVGIG (reference sequence). The V gene lost 4 bases and the J gene lost 0 bases, with 9 bases spanning the gap. This CDR3 has 13 amino acids. As DNA, the CDR3 is TGTGCCTGGAAGGAGGGAATGAACACTGAAGCTTTCTTT. Its protein product is CAWKEGMNTEAFF.

The genes are TRBV20-1 and TRBJ2-3; D ambiguous. CDR1 is DFQATT and CDR2 is SNEGSKA in the germline V gene (reference sequence). Trimming pared 8 bases from V and 4 bases from J, leaving 10 bases between. This CDR3 is 11 amino acids long. CDR3 nucleotide sequence: TGCAGTCCGCAGGTCGCAGATACGCAGTATTTT. Translated, it gives CSPQVADTQYF.

The J gene is TRBJ1-1, the V gene TRBV15; tentatively, D is TRBD1 (6 bases). The germline CDR1 and CDR2 sequences are LNHNV and YYDKDF (reference sequence). The CDR3 consists of 15 residues. Trimming left V 3 bases short and J 4 bases short, with 15 bases between. The CDR3 region is CATSRKRGSGTEAFF. DNA of the CDR3: TGTGCCACCAGCAGGAAGAGGGGGTCGGGCACTGAAGCTTTCTTT. Filled out from reference TRBV15 and TRBJ1-1, the complete variable domain reads DAMVIQNPRYQVTQFGKPVTLSCSQTLNHNVMYWYQQKSSQAPKLLFHYYDKDFNNEADTPDNFQSRRPNTSFCFLDIRSPGLGDTAMYLCATSRKRGSGTEAFFGQGTRLTVV.

A word on this clonotype: This may arise from a read error, as a much more abundant clone is one base away. V and J are TRBV27 and TRBJ1-2; weak D call: TRBD1 (5 bases). V lost 4 bases to trimming and J lost 6 bases, with 15 bases between them. Germline CDR1 reads MNHEY; CDR2 reads SMNVEV (reference sequence). The CDR3 runs 14 residues. This chain's CDR3 is CASSSIPGGDGYTF. In nucleotides, the CDR3 is TGTGCCAGCAGTTCAATCCCTGGGGGAGATGGCTACACCTTC.

This clonotype has a handful of counts. The chain has TRBV19 and TRBJ1-5; 8 bases are shared with TRBD1. After removal of 10 bases from V and 7 bases from J, the junction contained 9 bases not matched to a gene. This CDR3 is built from 13 residues. Looked up from germline, CDR1 is LNHDA and CDR2 is SQIVND (reference sequence). The DNA for the CDR3 is TGTGCCACCCAGGACAGGGAGGGACAGCCCCAGCATTTT. Residues: CATQDREGQPQHF.

This chain joins TRBV19 and TRBJ2-5; 15 bases agree with TRBD2. With 6 bases clipped from V and 5 bases from J, the junction kept 4 bases outside the gene matches. CDR1 is LNHDA and CDR2 is SQIVND in the germline V gene (reference sequence). The CDR3 is made up of 15 amino acids. The CDR3 nucleotides are TGTGCCAGTAGGGGACTAGCGGGGGGTGAGGAGACCCAGTACTTC. It yields the protein CASRGLAGGEETQYF.

This clonotype showed up just a few times. V and J are TRBV6-1 and TRBJ1-5, with 10 positions matching TRBD1. V lost 7 bases, J lost 3 bases, and 3 bases stayed unmatched. Germline V CDR1 and CDR2: MNHNS, SASEGT. The CDR3 sequence is 14 residues long. The CDR3 DNA sequence: TGTGCCAGCAAGGGACAGGGGAACAATCAGCCCCAGCATTTT. It specifies CASKGQGNNQPQHF.

This rearrangement joins TRBV5-1 to TRBJ1-2; 7 bases are shared with TRBD1. V lost 4 bases and J lost 5; bases outside the gene matches: 23. The CDR3 loop spans 19 amino acids. From germline, CDR1 is SGHRS and CDR2 YFSETQ. CDR3 DNA: TGCGCCAGCAGCCTAACGACAGGGAACCTAGGGCTTAGTGGGTATGGCTACACCTTC. It translates to CASSLTTGNLGLSGYGYTF.

The CDR3 is CAISDISDEQYF. The CDR3 nucleotides read TGTGCCATCAGTGACATCAGTGACGAGCAGTACTTC. The chain is built from TRBV10-3 and TRBJ2-7; no clear D gene. V was cut by 3 bases and J by 5 bases, with 8 bases left in between. The CDR3 has 12 residues. Germline loops: CDR1 ENHRY, CDR2 SYGVKD.

This clonotype has just a few counts. The chain is built from TRBV5-4 and TRBJ2-5, with 8 bases matching TRBD2. Germline lookup yields CDR1 SGHNT and CDR2 YYREEE (reference sequence). V shed 2 bases and J 1 base; nucleotides not matched to a gene: 7. CDR3 length: 16 residues. The CDR3 sequence is CASSLGVLAVQETQYF. The DNA of the CDR3 is TGTGCCAGCAGCTTAGGGGTACTAGCGGTCCAAGAGACCCAGTACTTC.

This chain uses TRBV9 with TRBJ1-6; possible D gene TRBD1, 6 bases. Germline V gene sequence: CDR1 SGDLS, CDR2 YYNGEE. Trimming cost V 4 bases and J 9 bases, with 20 bases left between them. The CDR3 has 16 amino acids. CDR3 amino acids: CASSPEGRGVSSPLHF. CDR3 coding DNA: TGTGCCAGCAGCCCCGAGGGTAGGGGGGTTAGTTCACCCCTCCACTTT.

The chain carries TRBV7-3 and TRBJ2-5; TRBD1 matches 8 bases. The trim removed 4 bases at V and 5 bases at J, leaving 3 bases unmatched. CDR3 length equals 13 residues. The germline CDR1 and CDR2 sequences are SGHTA and FQGTGA. The CDR3 nucleotides read TGTGCCAGCAGCTGGACAGGGTCGGAGACCCAGTACTTC. Amino acid sequence: CASSWTGSETQYF.

The chain links TRBV6-1 to TRBJ2-5; 9 bases align to TRBD2. V dropped 6 bases and J dropped 3; count of bases not matched to a gene: 8. Per germline, CDR1 MNHNS and CDR2 SASEGT. This CDR3 has 15 residues. DNA for the CDR3: TGTGCCAGCAGCAGAGCGGGGGGCCTCGAAGAGACCCAGTACTTC. Amino acid sequence: CASSRAGGLEETQYF.

This clonotype turned up a few times. V gene TRBV29-1 combines with J gene TRBJ1-6, with 8 bases lining up with TRBD1. The germline gives CDR1 SQVTM, CDR2 ANQGSEA. The V segment lost 5 bases and the J segment 7 bases; nucleotides outside the gene matches: 1. The CDR3 consists of 12 residues. CDR3 in amino acids: CSVRQGNSPLHF. The DNA of the CDR3 is TGCAGCGTTAGACAGGGGAATTCACCCCTCCACTTT. Complete variable domain (other parts from reference TRBV29-1 and TRBJ1-6): SAVISQKPSRDICQRGTSLTIQCQVDSQVTMMFWYRQQPGQSLTLIATANQGSEATYESGFVIDKFPISRPNLTFSTLTVSNMSPEDSSIYLCSVRQGNSPLHFGNGTRLTVT.

The genes are TRBV12-3 or TRBV12-4 and TRBJ2-5; a possible D gene is TRBD2 (6 bases). With 4 bases removed from V and 6 bases from J, the gap between germline ends came to 12 bases. This CDR3 spans 13 amino acids. CDR3 in DNA: TGTGCCAGCAGTTCGTTCGCGGGGCAGACCCAGTACTTC. It codes for CASSSFAGQTQYF.

On this clonotype itself: This may be a read error, as it is one base from a much larger clone. The chain couples TRBV6-1 to TRBJ1-5; 9 positions agree with TRBD1. The V gene's germline CDR1 is MNHNS and CDR2 SASEGT. V was pared by 4 bases and J by 1 base, with 5 bases of the junction left unmatched. The CDR3 covers 16 residues. This CDR3 is CASSANRGPSNQPQHF. The CDR3 DNA is TGTGCCAGCAGTGCTAACAGGGGGCCGAGCAATCAGCCCCAGCATTTT.